The present entry profiles one TCR beta chain with its context. The antigen remains undetermined. Profiled with immunoSEQ multiplex PCR; TCRdb holds only in-frame clones, not every one. The sample records around 150,000 clones, over 75% being singletons. This sample stems from a study of T cell responses to AZD1222 COVID-19 vaccine. Germline V gene sequence: CDR1 GTSNPN, CDR2 SVGIG (reference sequence). Trimming pared 5 bases from V and 3 bases from J, leaving 11 bases between. The CDR3 extends over 13 amino acids. Broader study findings: Donors were largely white British and mainly female; clonal diversity was possibly underestimated. Repertoire collection took place solely once the T cell response had peaked.

This TCR came from an adult who received the AZD1222 COVID-19 vaccine. The chain links TRBV30 to TRBJ1-3; D is perhaps TRBD1 (5 bases). This sample comprised peripheral blood, obtained 28 days after the second AZD1222 dose. CDR3 DNA: TGTGCCTGGGGCAGGGTGTATGGAAACACCATATATTTT. Its translation is CAWGRVYGNTIYF.